These 25 T cell receptor beta chains were sequenced from one sample in a study of T-cell memory formation after mild COVID-19. Via MiXCR, TCRdb re-called the 5' RACE reads, giving one row per CDR3 protein. The table includes around 340,000 distinct CDR3 sequences, 10% to 15% detected once. Material for sequencing was PBMCs or a T cell subset sorted from them (not recorded which). The receptor set was obtained from a man aged 18-30 years who had mild COVID-19 (a few samples of this study predate the infection). Cell type and time point are not known.

The chain has TRBV7-9 and TRBJ2-3; possibly TRBD2 for D (5 bases). The V end was cut by 5 bases, the J end by 2 bases, with 23 bases between. The length of the CDR3 is 18 residues. CDR1 and CDR2 (germline): SEHNR, FQNEAQ (reference sequence). CDR3 region: CASSPPPRRLAHTDTQYF. As DNA, the CDR3 is TGTGCCAGCAGCCCACCCCCCCGGAGGCTAGCCCACACAGATACGCAGTATTTT.

This clonotype turned up a few times. The rearrangement links TRBV7-2 to TRBJ1-5; 8 nucleotides align to TRBD1. In germline, CDR1 is SGHTA, CDR2 FQGNSA. This CDR3 has 16 residues. Trimming took 3 bases from V and 7 from J; bases not matched to a gene: 11. The CDR3 is CASSLTFGTGFQPQHF. The CDR3 nucleotides read TGTGCCAGCAGCTTGACCTTCGGGACAGGATTCCAGCCCCAGCATTTT.

V gene TRBV10-3 combines with J gene TRBJ1-1, with TRBD1 identical over 7 bases. The CDR3 is made up of 14 amino acids. Germline CDR1 and CDR2: ENHRY and SYGVKD. V lost 3 bases to trimming and J lost 10 bases; unmatched junction nucleotides: 11. The CDR3 protein is CAISDSVIPGGAFF. The DNA for the CDR3 is TGTGCCATCAGTGACTCGGTGATTCCAGGGGGAGCTTTCTTT.

The chain combines TRBV6-6 with TRBJ1-1, with 9 bases aligning to TRBD1. This CDR3 has 15 residues. CDR1 and CDR2 from the germline V gene are MNHNY and SVGAGI (reference sequence). J lost 3 bases, V lost 6 bases, and 8 bases had no gene match. The CDR3 nucleotides read TGTGCCAGCAGCCAGGACAGGGGTGGGCACACTGAAGCTTTCTTT. Amino acids: CASSQDRGGHTEAFF.

The chain is built from TRBV6-2 or TRBV6-3 and TRBJ1-5; no reliable D call. The germline V gene encodes CDR1 MNHEY and CDR2 SVGEGT. This CDR3 is 16 amino acids long. V dropped 5 bases and J dropped 0 bases, with 14 bases sitting between them. The CDR3 sequence: CASSRPGWFSNQPQHF. CDR3 coding DNA: TGTGCCAGCAGTCGCCCAGGCTGGTTTAGCAATCAGCCCCAGCATTTT.

In its sample, this clonotype was seen a few times. The chain combines TRBV6-1 with TRBJ2-1; D call uncertain. The germline V and J ends were trimmed by 4 bases and 10 bases, with 8 bases remaining between them. This CDR3 comprises 11 residues. Germline V gene lookup returns CDR1 MNHNS and CDR2 SASEGT. CDR3 sequence reads: CASSGRLEQFF. The CDR3, as DNA: TGTGCCAGCAGTGGTAGGTTGGAGCAGTTCTTC.

The rearrangement joins TRBV20-1 to TRBJ1-1, with a tentative D call TRBD1 (5 bases). Germline V CDR1 and CDR2: DFQATT, SNEGSKA (reference sequence). V lost 6 bases and J lost 2, with 13 bases in between. This CDR3 comprises 13 residues. Written as DNA, the CDR3 is TGCAGTGCAGCCGGGGGGGACAACACTGAAGCTTTCTTT. Translated: CSAAGGDNTEAFF.

This clonotype has a handful of counts. The V gene is TRBV5-1, the J gene TRBJ1-2, with 8 bases aligning to TRBD1. The ends lost 3 bases at V and 8 bases at J; junction bases unmatched: 6. This CDR3 region has 13 residues. Looked up from germline, CDR1 is SGHRS and CDR2 is YFSETQ. The chain's CDR3 is CASSSTDRAGYTF. The DNA of the CDR3 is TGCGCCAGCAGCTCCACGGACAGGGCCGGCTACACCTTC.

The sample holds a few counts of this clonotype. V gene TRBV5-1 combines with J gene TRBJ2-5; TRBD1 might be the D (5 bases). The CDR3 is made up of 14 amino acids. V dropped 6 bases and J dropped 0 bases, with 12 bases sitting between them. Germline loops: CDR1 SGHRS, CDR2 YFSETQ. CDR3 loop: CASKKDTNQETQYF. The CDR3 nucleotides are TGCGCCAGCAAAAAGGACACGAACCAAGAGACCCAGTACTTC.

This clonotype came up a few times. CDR3 in amino acids: CASSYSTGRGSYEQYV. The CDR3 region has the DNA TGTGCCAGCAGTTACTCTACAGGGAGAGGCTCCTACGAGCAGTACGTC. The chain carries TRBV6-2 or TRBV6-3 and TRBJ2-7, with a tentative D call TRBD1 (6 bases). V dropped 0 bases and J dropped 0 bases, with 12 bases sitting between them. The CDR3 sequence is 16 residues long. CDR1 is MNHEY, CDR2 SVGEGT, per germline.

The chain links TRBV29-1 to TRBJ1-1; D unresolved. The germline V and J ends were trimmed by 1 base and 1 base, with 4 bases remaining between them. The CDR3 extends over 12 amino acids. From germline, CDR1 is SQVTM and CDR2 ANQGSEA. CDR3 region: CSVEVENTEAFF. As DNA, the CDR3 is TGCAGCGTTGAAGTGGAGAACACTGAAGCTTTCTTT.

This sequence joins TRBV6-1 and TRBJ2-6; D call uncertain. The CDR3 length is 15 residues. Trimming pared 4 bases from V and 2 bases from J, leaving 9 bases between. Germline V gene lookup returns CDR1 MNHNS and CDR2 SASEGT. CDR3 sequence: CASSAAATGANVLTF. Written as DNA, the CDR3 is TGTGCCAGCAGTGCCGCCGCCACTGGGGCCAACGTCCTGACTTTC.

This clonotype was picked up a small number of times. Here the CDR3 DNA reads TGTGCCAGCAGCCAGCCGGACAGGGTTCGGACTGAAGCTTTCTTT. Its protein is CASSQPDRVRTEAFF. The chain is built from TRBV4-2 and TRBJ1-1; 8 positions match TRBD1. The CDR3 is made up of 15 amino acids. J was trimmed by 5 bases and V by 3 bases; bases with no gene match: 8. The germline V gene encodes CDR1 LGHNA and CDR2 YNFKEQ.

In its sample, this clonotype was seen a few times. V gene TRBV12-3 or TRBV12-4 combines with J gene TRBJ1-6, with unresolved D. Between the trimmed V and J ends, which lost 4 bases and 6 bases, there was a span of 19 bases. The CDR3 consists of 17 residues. The CDR3 DNA reads as TGTGCCAGCAGTTGGTTGGCCTCGTTTATCGGTAATTCACCCCTCCACTTT. Its translation is CASSWLASFIGNSPLHF.

In its sample, this clonotype was seen a few times. This chain uses TRBV29-1 with TRBJ1-1; D may be TRBD1 (5 bases). This CDR3 comprises 15 residues. Germline V gives CDR1 SQVTM, CDR2 ANQGSEA. V was shortened by 6 bases and J by 0 bases, with 17 bases between the two germline ends. The CDR3 coding sequence is TGCAGCGTCTCCTCAGGGTGGGGCATGAACACTGAAGCTTTCTTT. Protein sequence: CSVSSGWGMNTEAFF.

The sample holds a few counts of this clonotype. The chain carries TRBV15 and TRBJ2-7, with a weak D call TRBD1 (5 bases). Germline assignment: CDR1 LNHNV and CDR2 YYDKDF (reference sequence). The CDR3 runs to 13 residues. The V and J ends lost 0 bases and 5 bases respectively, with 8 bases between them. This CDR3 is CATSRDQGHEQYF. In DNA, the CDR3 is TGTGCCACCAGCAGAGATCAGGGCCACGAGCAGTACTTC.

This clonotype was observed a handful of times. V is TRBV12-3 or TRBV12-4 and J is TRBJ2-3; D gene unclear. V was shortened by 3 bases and J by 6 bases, with 10 bases between the two germline ends. The CDR3 totals 13 residues. The CDR3 sequence: CASSFGLGDTQYF. Here the CDR3 DNA reads TGTGCCAGCAGTTTCGGTCTGGGTGATACGCAGTATTTT.

The rearrangement uses TRBV9 and TRBJ2-2; 7 bases match TRBD2. Germline CDR1 is SGDLS and CDR2 is YYNGEE. V dropped 4 bases and J dropped 3; count of bases not matched to a gene: 9. CDR3 length: 16 residues. In DNA form, the CDR3 reads TGTGCCAGCAGCCCCCGCCCGGGGGGTGACACCGGGGAGCTGTTTTTT. This encodes CASSPRPGGDTGELFF.

The chain recombines TRBV3-1 with TRBJ2-5; TRBD2 matches 13 bases. The J segment lost 0 bases and the V segment lost 6 bases, leaving 10 bases of the junction unmatched. CDR1 and CDR2 from the germline V gene are LGHDT and YNNKEL (reference sequence). This CDR3 spans 18 amino acids. CDR3 sequence: CASRPGLAGLGYQETQYF. The CDR3 DNA reads as TGTGCCAGCAGGCCGGGACTAGCGGGGCTGGGGTACCAAGAGACCCAGTACTTC.

This clonotype was recorded many times. This sequence joins TRBV6-2 or TRBV6-3 and TRBJ2-3; D unresolved. CDR1 is MNHEY, CDR2 SVGEGT, per germline. This CDR3 comprises 13 residues. The V end was cut by 2 bases, the J end by 3 bases, with 6 bases between. This CDR3 reads CASSYLLTDTQYF. CDR3 coding DNA: TGTGCCAGCAGTTACCTTTTGACAGATACGCAGTATTTT.

The DNA for the CDR3 is TGTGCCAGCCACCCGACAGGGTCCGAACAGCCCCAGCATTTT. Protein product: CASHPTGSEQPQHF. The rearrangement links TRBV6-5 to TRBJ1-5; 7 nucleotides line up with TRBD1. CDR3 length: 14 amino acids. CDR1 MNHEY and CDR2 SVGAGI come from the germline V gene. After removal of 8 bases from V and 7 bases from J, the junction contained 11 bases not matched to a gene.

The chain employs TRBV7-2 and TRBJ1-1, with 7 nucleotides matching TRBD1. This CDR3 spans 16 amino acids. The trim removed 3 bases at V and 0 bases at J, leaving 7 bases unmatched. The germline V gene encodes CDR1 SGHTA and CDR2 FQGNSA. The chain's CDR3 is CASSFRSGQMNTEAFF. The CDR3 DNA reads TGTGCCAGCAGCTTTCGGTCGGGACAGATGAACACTGAAGCTTTCTTT.

The chain recombines TRBV7-3 with TRBJ2-1; TRBD2 matches at 12 bases. CDR1 and CDR2 (germline): SGHTA, FQGTGA. The ends lost 5 bases at V and 6 bases at J; junction bases unmatched: 5. The CDR3 sequence is 15 residues long. The CDR3 loop reads CASSRGLAGTNEQFF. The CDR3 DNA reads TGTGCCAGCAGCCGTGGACTAGCGGGGACCAATGAGCAGTTCTTC.

The chain couples TRBV27 to TRBJ1-5; D gene ambiguous. The CDR3 has 13 amino acids. Trimming shortened V by 5 bases and J by 5 bases, and 10 bases separated the two germline ends. Looked up from germline, CDR1 is MNHEY and CDR2 is SMNVEV (reference sequence). The CDR3 is CASSKLGYQPQHF. The CDR3 coding sequence is TGTGCCAGCAGTAAATTGGGTTATCAGCCCCAGCATTTT.

The chain carries TRBV10-3 and TRBJ2-7; 7 nucleotides line up with TRBD1. The germline gives CDR1 ENHRY, CDR2 SYGVKD. The V gene end was trimmed by 3 bases and the J gene end by 4 bases; junction bases not matched to a gene: 0. This CDR3 is built from 12 residues. Written as DNA, the CDR3 is TGTGCCATCAGTGAACAGGGGTACGAGCAGTACGTC. It yields the protein CAISEQGYEQYV.